This T cell receptor (beta chain) was sequenced in a study of cytomegalovirus exposure and HLA in healthy donors. PCR involved 60 Vbeta and 13 Jbeta primers. Authors' processing steps: It was a later analysis that counted approximately 81 million unique TCR beta chains, of which roughly 10 million were shared. Profiled with immunoSEQ multiplex PCR; TCRdb holds only in-frame clones, not every one. The V and J calls and clone size come from that table; D and trimming were worked out from the DNA. Of roughly 98,000 clones in the sample, approximately 74% were seen once. Concerning this clone itself: Its specificity is not known.

Trimming pared 1 base from V and 0 bases from J, leaving 13 bases between. The germline gives CDR1 SGHTA, CDR2 FQGNSA. The CDR3 has 16 amino acids. Findings of the study overall: Relative to the roughly 700-donor mean, N-insertions were reportedly fewer in an Asian-associated ancestry cluster in a later analysis. Associated with cytomegalovirus, according to the listing, were 170 or so TCR beta chains.

V gene TRBV7-2 combines with J gene TRBJ2-7; D is unresolved. The receptor was isolated from a woman in her 70s in good health and CMV-seropositive. The sample was PBMCs. CDR3 DNA: TGTGCCAGCAGCTTAGGAGGTACTGCCGCCTCCTACGAGCAGTACTTC. Encoded protein: CASSLGGTAASYEQYF.